A selection of T cell receptor beta chains follows, all from one sample in a study of graft-versus-host responses after intestinal transplantation. The antigens these receptors bind are not known. Some clones are missing from TCRdb's copy, which holds only in-frame ones; the method was immunoSEQ multiplex PCR. Of over 65,000 clones listed, 85% to 95% were seen once; the top ten hold 6.5% to 8.5%. The sequencing used unstimulated CD8+ T cells sorted from spleen or lymph node cells, collected before transplant. Receptor source: a human donor who was the organ donor for an intestinal transplant. Both conserved end residues are part of each CDR3. D genes are given only for firm matches. Size is omitted from some rows. Given values are once, few, many or a class for expanded clones.

TRBV30	-	-	TRBJ1-1	CAWMSSEAFF	TGTGCCTGGATGTCGTCTGAAGCTTTCTTT
TRBV7-3	-	-	TRBJ2-7	CASSSLAFYEQYF	TGTGCCAGCAGCTCTCTGGCTTTTTACGAGCAGTACTTC
TRBV5-6	-	-	TRBJ2-1	CASSWDSMQFF	TGTGCCAGCAGCTGGGACTCAATGCAGTTCTTC
TRBV4-1	-	-	TRBJ2-7	CASSEEFRTAYEQYF	TGCGCCAGCAGCGAGGAGTTCAGAACCGCCTACGAGCAGTACTTC
TRBV5-6	-	TRBD1	TRBJ1-1	CASSVGGAWTEAFF	TGTGCCAGCAGCGTAGGGGGCGCGTGGACTGAAGCTTTCTTT
TRBV29-1	-	-	TRBJ2-4	CSEVDRILAKNIQYF	TGCAGCGAAGTAGACAGAATTTTAGCCAAAAACATTCAGTACTTC
TRBV4-1	-	-	TRBJ2-2	CASSQGTNTGELFF	TGCGCCAGCAGCCAAGGCACGAACACCGGGGAGCTGTTTTTT
TRBV27	once	TRBD1	TRBJ2-5	CASSQWDRAYGETQYF	TGTGCCAGCAGTCAGTGGGACAGGGCGTATGGAGAGACCCAGTACTTC
TRBV4-1	-	-	TRBJ2-7	CASSRTDAYEQYF	TGCGCCAGCAGCCGGACGGACGCCTACGAGCAGTACTTC
TRBV4-1	-	TRBD2	TRBJ2-7	CASSPRSGSGSGTYEQYF	TGCGCCAGCAGCCCCAGAAGTGGTAGCGGGAGTGGGACGTACGAGCAGTACTTC
TRBV11-2	-	TRBD2	TRBJ2-3	CASSRAAGVSTDTQYF	TGTGCCAGCAGCCGCGCGGCGGGGGTAAGCACAGATACGCAGTATTTT
TRBV6-1	-	-	TRBJ2-7	CASDEGIYEQYF	TGTGCCAGCGACGAAGGGATCTACGAGCAGTACTTC
TRBV6-1	-	-	TRBJ2-3	CASSEYTDTQYF	TGTGCCAGCAGCGAATACACAGATACGCAGTATTTT
TRBV6-4	-	TRBD1	TRBJ2-3	CASSAGTGGADTQYF	TGTGCCAGCAGTGCCGGGACAGGGGGCGCAGATACGCAGTATTTT
TRBV4-1	-	-	TRBJ2-7	CASSQGRDSNYEQYF	TGCGCCAGCAGCCAAGGGCGGGACTCCAACTACGAGCAGTACTTC
TRBV5-4	-	-	TRBJ1-3	CASSLSLRPGSGSGNTIYF	TGTGCCAGCAGCTTATCCCTTCGCCCAGGGTCGGGCTCTGGAAACACCATATATTTT
TRBV28	-	TRBD1	TRBJ2-7	CASSLPRDRGNLYEQYF	TGTGCCAGCAGTTTACCCCGGGACAGGGGAAATCTCTACGAGCAGTACTTC
TRBV5-1	-	TRBD1	TRBJ2-5	CASSLVDRGPQETQYF	TGCGCCAGCAGCTTGGTAGACAGGGGGCCACAAGAGACCCAGTACTTC
TRBV2	-	-	TRBJ2-2	CASLEYSGNTGELFF	TGTGCCAGCTTAGAGTACAGCGGGAACACCGGGGAGCTGTTTTTT
TRBV7-3	-	TRBD1	TRBJ1-5	CASSPGTGQPQHF	TGTGCCAGCAGCCCGGGGACAGGTCAGCCCCAGCATTTT
TRBV10-3	-	-	TRBJ1-6	CAISEGLIPPGSPLHF	TGTGCCATCAGTGAAGGGTTAATTCCTCCGGGTTCACCCCTCCACTTT
TRBV6-1	medium-sized	-	TRBJ2-7	CASSEGQERREQYF	TGTGCCAGCAGTGAAGGACAGGAGCGGCGCGAGCAGTACTTC
TRBV21-1	-	-	TRBJ2-1	CASSKEGSKGEQFF	TGTGCCAGCAGCAAAGAGGGGTCGAAAGGTGAGCAGTTCTTC
TRBV27	once	TRBD1	TRBJ2-7	CASSLSGQGLYEQYF	TGTGCCAGCAGTTTATCGGGACAGGGTTTGTACGAGCAGTACTTC
TRBV6-4	-	-	TRBJ2-6	CASSPTEDSGANVLTF	TGTGCCAGCAGTCCGACGGAGGACTCTGGGGCCAACGTCCTGACTTTC
TRBV7-9	-	-	TRBJ1-1	CASSLVTEAFF	TGTGCCAGCAGCCTCGTCACAGAAGCTTTCTTT
TRBV5-5	-	-	TRBJ2-7	CASSLYDLSYEQYF	TGTGCCAGCAGCTTGTACGACTTGTCCTACGAGCAGTACTTC
TRBV27	-	-	TRBJ2-3	CASSLMADGTDTQYF	TGTGCCAGCAGTTTGATGGCGGACGGGACAGATACGCAGTATTTT
TRBV28	-	-	TRBJ1-2	CASRLKMTNYGYTF	TGTGCCAGCAGGCTAAAGATGACTAACTATGGCTACACCTTC
TRBV7-9	-	TRBD2	TRBJ2-1	CASSLPGLAGMNEQFF	TGTGCCAGCAGCCTTCCGGGACTAGCGGGGATGAATGAGCAGTTCTTC
TRBV9	-	-	TRBJ2-3	CASSPSSRTDTQYF	TGTGCCAGCAGCCCTTCTAGCCGCACAGATACGCAGTATTTT
TRBV4-1	-	-	TRBJ1-1	CASSPEGGNTEAFF	TGCGCCAGCAGCCCGGAAGGGGGGAACACTGAAGCTTTCTTT
TRBV10-3	-	-	TRBJ1-2	CAISEIDSGSLVYTF	TGTGCCATCAGTGAGATCGACAGCGGCTCCCTGGTCTACACCTTC
TRBV7-9	-	-	TRBJ2-3	CASSLGVVSTDTQYF	TGTGCCAGCAGCTTAGGTGTGGTTAGCACAGATACGCAGTATTTT
TRBV29-1	-	-	TRBJ1-1	CSVDGNTEAFF	TGCAGCGTTGACGGGAACACTGAAGCTTTCTTT
TRBV7-6	-	-	TRBJ1-1	CASSLGGVAGRNTEAFF	TGTGCCAGCAGCTTAGGCGGGGTCGCAGGGAGGAACACTGAAGCTTTCTTT
TRBV7-9	medium-sized	-	TRBJ2-1	CASSLALTTYNEQFF	TGTGCCAGCAGCTTAGCTCTGACAACCTACAATGAGCAGTTCTTC
TRBV9	-	-	TRBJ1-1	CASSVGGTGWEAFF	TGTGCCAGCAGCGTAGGTGGCACAGGCTGGGAAGCTTTCTTT
TRBV4-1	-	-	TRBJ2-7	CASSQDLRNEQYF	TGCGCCAGCAGCCAAGATCTCAGGAACGAGCAGTACTTC
TRBV7-9	-	-	TRBJ1-1	CASSATSQVGTEAFF	TGTGCCAGCAGCGCGACATCCCAAGTGGGGACTGAAGCTTTCTTT
TRBV4-1	once	TRBD1	TRBJ1-3	CASSGDRGAGNTIYF	TGCGCCAGCAGCGGGGACAGGGGGGCCGGAAACACCATATATTTT
TRBV27	-	TRBD1	TRBJ2-1	CASNLGTGGSNEQFF	TGTGCCAGCAACTTGGGGACAGGGGGCTCCAATGAGCAGTTCTTC
TRBV4-1	-	-	TRBJ2-7	CASSQDSPTRESHYEQYF	TGCGCCAGCAGCCAAGATTCCCCTACCCGCGAATCTCACTACGAGCAGTACTTC
TRBV7-6	-	TRBD2	TRBJ2-7	CASSLATGGSLYEQYF	TGTGCCAGCAGCTTAGCGACGGGGGGTAGTCTGTACGAGCAGTACTTC
TRBV6-5	-	-	TRBJ2-2	CASRGGALTGELFF	TGTGCCAGCCGTGGGGGGGCCCTCACCGGGGAGCTGTTTTTT
TRBV12-5	-	TRBD1	TRBJ2-7	CASGRTGSNDEQYF	TGTGCTAGTGGCCGGACAGGGAGTAACGACGAGCAGTACTTC
TRBV19	-	-	TRBJ1-1	CASSIGAARANTEAFF	TGTGCCAGTAGTATAGGCGCGGCCAGGGCGAACACTGAAGCTTTCTTT
TRBV11-2	-	-	TRBJ2-7	CASSLDLGFDTDPYEQYF	TGTGCCAGCAGCTTAGATCTAGGCTTTGATACGGACCCATACGAGCAGTACTTC
TRBV6-5	-	TRBD1	TRBJ2-1	CASSGTGGSNEQFF	TGTGCCAGCAGCGGGACAGGGGGGAGCAATGAGCAGTTCTTC
TRBV5-8	-	-	TRBJ2-3	CASSLGPVSTDTQYF	TGTGCCAGCAGCTTGGGGCCAGTCAGCACAGATACGCAGTATTTT
TRBV9	-	TRBD2	TRBJ2-1	CASSVLTSGPHEQFF	TGTGCCAGCAGCGTATTGACTAGCGGGCCACATGAGCAGTTCTTC
TRBV15	-	-	TRBJ2-7	CATSSGTIVEQYF	TGTGCCACCAGCAGTGGGACAATCGTCGAGCAGTACTTC
TRBV14	-	-	TRBJ2-7	CASSQSPSRLTYEQYF	TGTGCCAGCAGCCAAAGCCCGAGCAGATTAACCTACGAGCAGTACTTC
TRBV5-5	-	TRBD1	TRBJ2-7	CASSLAPGQASLEQYF	TGTGCCAGCAGCTTGGCACCGGGACAGGCCTCCTTAGAGCAGTACTTC
TRBV7-2	-	-	TRBJ2-3	CASSAGVSSTDTQYF	TGTGCCAGCAGCGCCGGGGTTTCTAGCACAGATACGCAGTATTTT
TRBV11-2	-	-	TRBJ2-1	CASSLVSYHNEQFF	TGTGCCAGCAGCTTAGTATCGTACCACAATGAGCAGTTCTTC
TRBV5-4	-	TRBD1	TRBJ2-1	CASSVDRGSYNEQFF	TGTGCCAGCAGCGTGGACAGGGGCTCCTACAATGAGCAGTTCTTC